What follows are 9 T cell receptor beta chains derived from one specimen sequenced in a study of cytomegalovirus exposure and HLA in healthy donors. 13 Jbeta primers and 60 Vbeta primers were used for the PCR. Libraries were prepared by immunoSEQ multiplex PCR; TCRdb keeps only in-frame clonotypes and omits some of them. The table records roughly 200,000 clones, 65% to 90% of them present only once. Sequenced material: PBMCs. Receptor source: a woman between 50 and 59 years old in good health and CMV-seronegative.

In this sample, this clone turned up once. V is TRBV5-1 and J is TRBJ1-4, with no clear D. Looked up from germline, CDR1 is SGHRS and CDR2 is YFSETQ. V lost 0 bases and J lost 2, with 11 bases in between. This CDR3 spans 16 amino acids. This CDR3 is CASSLVGGRTNEKLFF. CDR3 sequence (DNA): TGCGCCAGCAGCTTGGTAGGAGGGAGGACTAATGAAAAACTGTTTTTT.

V and J are TRBV7-9 and TRBJ1-2, with 9 bases identical to TRBD1. V gave up 5 bases and J gave up 4 bases; unmatched junction bases: 5. CDR3 length: 14 residues. CDR1 SEHNR and CDR2 FQNEAQ come from the germline V gene (reference sequence). The DNA of the CDR3 is TGTGCCAGCAGCCGGACAGGGGTTTCCTATGGCTACACCTTC. Encoded protein: CASSRTGVSYGYTF.

V gene TRBV2 combines with J gene TRBJ2-3; D unclear. CDR1 SNHLY and CDR2 FYNNEI come from the germline V gene. This CDR3 comprises 15 residues. The ends were cut back, 2 bases at V and 2 bases at J, with 11 bases in the middle. This CDR3 reads CASSELIHPTDTQYF. The CDR3 coding sequence is TGTGCCAGCAGTGAACTAATTCACCCCACAGATACGCAGTATTTT.

This sequence joins TRBV6-4 and TRBJ1-6; D is undetermined. Germline V lookup: CDR1 MRHNA, CDR2 SNTAGT. The CDR3 length is 15 residues. V was trimmed by 0 bases and J by 9 bases, leaving 12 bases between them. For the CDR3, the DNA is TGTGCCAGCAGTGACTCGATGGGAGTTGGTTCACCCCTCCACTTT. This gives the protein CASSDSMGVGSPLHF.

With respect to this clone: The same CDR3 is also encoded by other DNA sequences in this sample. The genes are TRBV6-5 and TRBJ2-7, with 13 bases aligning to TRBD2. The J segment lost 4 bases and the V segment lost 5 bases, leaving 2 bases of the junction unmatched. This CDR3 is built from 14 residues. Germline values: CDR1 MNHEY, CDR2 SVGAGI. The CDR3 sequence: CASSRTSGSYEQYF. The CDR3 DNA sequence: TGTGCCAGCAGTAGGACTAGCGGGAGTTACGAGCAGTACTTC.

For this clone: The same CDR3 is also encoded by other DNA sequences in this sample. The genes are TRBV5-4 and TRBJ1-1; D might be TRBD1 (5 bases). From germline, CDR1 is SGHNT and CDR2 YYREEE (reference sequence). The CDR3 has 14 residues. Deletions cut 0 bases from V and 0 bases from J, with 6 bases between. The CDR3 is CASSLGQMNTEAFF. CDR3 DNA: TGTGCCAGCAGCTTGGGACAGATGAACACTGAAGCTTTCTTT. The entire variable domain, with the rest obtained from reference TRBV5-4 and TRBJ1-1, is as follows: ETGVTQSPTHLIKTRGQQVTLRCSSQSGHNTVSWYQQALGQGPQFIFQYYREEENGRGNFPPRFSGLQFPNYSSELNVNALELDDSALYLCASSLGQMNTEAFFGQGTRLTVV.

The V and J genes are TRBV6-5 and TRBJ2-1; TRBD1 aligns across 7 bases. Germline V gene data show CDR1 as MNHEY and CDR2 as SVGAGI. V trimming: 5 bases; J trimming: 0 bases; junction bases outside the gene matches: 4. This CDR3 region has 15 residues. The chain's CDR3 is CASSPGQPSYNEQFF. CDR3 DNA: TGTGCCAGCAGTCCGGGACAGCCCTCCTACAATGAGCAGTTCTTC.

This rearrangement joins TRBV18 to TRBJ2-3, with TRBD2 matching over 11 bases. The V gene's germline CDR1 is KGHSH and CDR2 LQKENI. The CDR3 has 14 amino acids. The junction had 3 bases not matched to a gene; V was cut back by 6 bases and J by 4 bases. The CDR3 DNA reads TGTGCCAGCTCCTTAGCGGGAGGGCCAGATACGCAGTATTTT. Residues: CASSLAGGPDTQYF.

With respect to this clone: The junction departs from germline at one end; a sequencing error may be responsible. This chain's CDR3 is CASSYGGRAPNF. CDR3 nucleotide sequence: TGTGCCAGCAGTTACGGCGGGAGGGCCCCGAACTTC. The rearrangement joins TRBV28 to TRBJ2-7; 9 nucleotides agree with TRBD2. Germline CDR1 MDHEN, CDR2 SYDVKM. This CDR3 has 12 residues.